This TCR beta chain is from a study of siplizumab effects on memory and regulatory T cells. Findings and caveats of the study: Alloreactive CD4+ clones that could be mapped were on average approximately 69% Treg-derived with siplizumab, against approximately 28% in controls. It seemed that naive T cells were more diverse than memory cells and were major contributors to the alloresponse.

The CDR3 spans 18 residues. J gave up 1 base and V 4 bases, and 11 bases lay outside the gene matches. CDR1 and CDR2 from the germline V gene are SQVTM and ANQGSEA. Each sample contributed some 96,000 TCR templates to the assay. Libraries were prepared by immunoSEQ multiplex PCR; TCRdb keeps only in-frame clonotypes and omits some of them. Of roughly 93,000 clones in the sample, just under 95% were seen once. A word on this clone: Its antigen is unidentified.

The sequenced material came from non-Treg CD4+ T cells sorted from blood. The clonotype originates from a human donor in good health. The chain is built from TRBV29-1 and TRBJ2-6; 9 nucleotides align to TRBD2. CDR3 loop: CSVGFVAGGSSGANVLTF. As DNA, the CDR3 is TGCAGCGTTGGGTTTGTGGCGGGAGGGAGTTCTGGGGCCAACGTCCTGACTTTC. The full variable domain, with the rest looked up from reference TRBV29-1 and TRBJ2-6, is SAVISQKPSRDICQRGTSLTIQCQVDSQVTMMFWYRQQPGQSLTLIATANQGSEATYESGFVIDKFPISRPNLTFSTLTVSNMSPEDSSIYLCSVGFVAGGSSGANVLTFGAGSRLTVL.